The present TCR beta chain was sequenced within a study of vaccination effects on CD4 cells after COVID-19. Overall study results and limits: The study, lacking early post-infection timepoints, had few convalescent patients. Clonal contraction was marked in infection- and vaccine-induced clones late after vaccination.

The CDR3 extends over 13 amino acids. V was pared by 5 bases and J by 2 bases, with 9 bases between. Germline V gene lookup returns CDR1 MNHEY and CDR2 SVGEGT. Using immunoSEQ multiplex PCR, the repertoire was profiled, and TCRdb retains in-frame clones only, with some absent. There are just under 75,000 clones in the sample; roughly 74% occur only once, and over 2.5% lies in the top ten. Remarks on this clone: Its antigen remains unidentified.

Antigen-specific CD4+ T cells expanded by the ViraFEST assay with viral peptide pools were then sequenced. Researchers isolated CD4+ T cells once approximately eleven days of culture had elapsed. Vaccine recipients had no previous SARS-CoV-2 infection; their nucleocapsid antibodies were negative. Culturing of 1.5 million to 2.5 million PBMC per well took place with about 10 IU/ml IL-2 and 9.5 to 10 ug/ml peptides. Half-medium replacement with IL-2 medium occurred on days 3 and 7. The material sequenced was CD4+ T cells from PBMCs cultured with HCoV-NL63 spike peptides, taken before COVID-19 vaccination. This sequence originates from a human donor who received a COVID-19 vaccine. The chain uses TRBV6-2 or TRBV6-3 and TRBJ1-1; the D gene is possibly TRBD1 (5 bases). CDR3 DNA sequence: TGTGCCAGCAGTGGGGCAGCTAACACTGAAGCTTTCTTT. It translates to CASSGAANTEAFF.